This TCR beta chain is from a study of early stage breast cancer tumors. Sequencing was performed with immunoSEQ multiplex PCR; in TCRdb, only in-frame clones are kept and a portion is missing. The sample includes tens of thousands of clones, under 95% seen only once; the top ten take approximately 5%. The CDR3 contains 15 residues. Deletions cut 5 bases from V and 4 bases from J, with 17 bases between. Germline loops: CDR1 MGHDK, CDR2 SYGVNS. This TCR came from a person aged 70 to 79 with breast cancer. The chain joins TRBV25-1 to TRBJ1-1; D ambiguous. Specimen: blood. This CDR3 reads CASSSPLARGTEAFF. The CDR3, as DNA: TGTGCCAGCAGTTCCCCATTGGCGAGAGGCACTGAAGCTTTCTTT.